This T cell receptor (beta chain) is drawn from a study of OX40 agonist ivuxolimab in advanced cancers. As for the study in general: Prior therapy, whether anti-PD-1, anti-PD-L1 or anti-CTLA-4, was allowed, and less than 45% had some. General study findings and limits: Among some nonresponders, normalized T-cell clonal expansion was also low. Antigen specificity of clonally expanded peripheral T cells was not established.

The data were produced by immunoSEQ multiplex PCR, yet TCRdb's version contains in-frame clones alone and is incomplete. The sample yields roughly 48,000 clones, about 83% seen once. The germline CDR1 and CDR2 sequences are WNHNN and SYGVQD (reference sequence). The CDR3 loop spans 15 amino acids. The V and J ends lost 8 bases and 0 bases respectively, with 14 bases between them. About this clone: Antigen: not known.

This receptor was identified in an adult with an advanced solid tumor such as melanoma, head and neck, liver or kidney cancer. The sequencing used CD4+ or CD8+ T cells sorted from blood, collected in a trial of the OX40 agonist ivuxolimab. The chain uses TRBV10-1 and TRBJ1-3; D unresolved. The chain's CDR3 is CASADRTDSGNTIYF. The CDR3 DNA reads TGCGCCAGCGCCGATCGGACTGACTCTGGAAACACCATATATTTT.